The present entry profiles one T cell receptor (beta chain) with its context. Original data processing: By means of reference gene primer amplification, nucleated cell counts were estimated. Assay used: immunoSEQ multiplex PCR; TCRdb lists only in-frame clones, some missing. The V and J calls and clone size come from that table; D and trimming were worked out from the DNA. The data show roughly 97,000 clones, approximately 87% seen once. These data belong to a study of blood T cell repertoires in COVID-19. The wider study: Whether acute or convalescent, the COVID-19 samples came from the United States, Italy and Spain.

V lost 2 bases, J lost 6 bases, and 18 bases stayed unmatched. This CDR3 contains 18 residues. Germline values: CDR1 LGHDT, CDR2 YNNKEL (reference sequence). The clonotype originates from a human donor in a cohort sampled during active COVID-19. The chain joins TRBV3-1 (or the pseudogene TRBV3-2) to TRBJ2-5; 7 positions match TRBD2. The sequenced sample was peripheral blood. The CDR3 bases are TGTGCCAGCAGCCAACTAACCCGACCTAAGACTAGCTTGCAGACCCAGTACTTC. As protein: CASSQLTRPKTSLQTQYF.